The clone carrying this T cell receptor beta chain was detected once. This entry is derived from a study of blood T cell repertoires in COVID-19. Overall study context: PBMCs, B-cell-depleted T cells, or T cells were the source of the cDNA or gDNA that made up the material.

There are 15 residues in the CDR3. Germline V gives CDR1 KGHSH, CDR2 LQKENI. Trimming took 3 bases from V and 3 from J, leaving 14 bases between them. Original analysis: The authors estimated nucleated cell counts from reference gene primer amplification. Sequenced by immunoSEQ multiplex PCR; TCRdb stores in-frame clones only, minus some. That table furnishes V, J and clone size, whereas the DNA furnished D and trimming. The table lists about 210,000 clones, approximately 80% of them singletons. Living in 24 US areas, the participants were between about 18 and 95 years of age. V and J are TRBV18 and TRBJ1-1; tentative D call: TRBD1 (5 bases). Source material: PBMCs or T cells enriched from blood (not recorded which). The TCR originated in a woman aged 45 to 65 with acute COVID-19. CDR3 DNA sequence: TGTGCCAGCTCACCGAACAGGCGCTTCGACACTGAAGCTTTCTTT. Protein product: CASSPNRRFDTEAFF.